This record covers a single T cell receptor beta chain. The target of this receptor is not known. Nothing much larger sits one base from this clone, and base qualities are not available. The record originates from a study of blood T cell repertoires in COVID-19 (dated by TCRdb to about 2020). As for the study more broadly: Collaborator samples came from the United States, Italy and Spain and covered acute and convalescent phases of COVID-19. The material from the prospective study consisted of cDNA or gDNA derived from T cells, B-cell-depleted T cells, or PBMCs. HLA class I and class II types, where available, came from metadata supplied by the sample provider rather than from assay-based typing. Nearly every sample came with metadata listing a de-identified subject ID, COVID-19 status, age in years and sex. A freely available public database, intended as a resource for researchers studying the immune response to SARS-CoV-2, is where the repertoires were released. The samples were drawn from two sources: the first 160 participants of the ongoing ImmuneRACE study, and over 1,000 subjects contributed by 6 global collaborators. The dataset comprised deeply sampled blood TCRbeta repertoires from subjects exposed to, actively infected with, or recovered from COVID-19. What the study reported, not specific to this receptor: How much clinical and demographic metadata was included differed by source and by participant, and the metadata was provided uncurated.

Another Seattle source contributed samples from volunteer blood donors who had recovered from COVID-19. Collaborating institutions collected whole blood in K2EDTA tubes following their own protocols. For TCRbeta analysis, collaborators shipped samples in one of three forms: frozen whole blood, isolated PBMCs, or DNA extracted from either of those sample types. TCRbeta CDR3 regions were amplified from genomic DNA using the immunoSEQ Assay, a bias-controlled multiplex PCR. Per the source publication's procedure: Within the assay, amplification of reference gene primers was used to estimate how many nucleated cells each sample contained. To quantify the absolute abundance of each unique TCRbeta CDR3 rearrangement, sequence reads were collapsed and filtered. For each sample, productive Simpson clonality was calculated as the square root of Simpson's diversity index over productive rearrangements. In TCRdb, the immuneACCESS table is reduced to in-frame sequences with V and J assigned. These tables do not hold every clone; where another copy was compared, an unresolved V gene accounts for under half, and the others remain unexplained. The DNA was the basis for D and trimming; V, J and clone size are from that table. This sample has under 250,000 clones in its table, and around nine tenths of those were observed once. The ten most abundant clones make up approximately 1.5% of the sample.

Compared with germline, V lacks 7 bases and J lacks 2 bases; bases without a gene match: 10. The CDR3 measures 16 amino acids from cysteine to phenylalanine. The CDR3 DNA has 48 bases and is translated from base 1. The germline V gene encodes CDR1 SEHNR and CDR2 FQNEAQ (reference sequence). The rearranged chain carries TRBV7-9 and TRBJ2-1; TRBD1 lines up with 8 middle nucleotides. The sequence came from a woman in her fifties or sixties who had recovered from COVID-19. Sequenced sample: peripheral blood. The nucleotide sequence reads as follows: TGTGCCAGCACTAGGTCCGGGGGACAGGCCTACAATGAGCAGTTCTTC. Its protein is CASTRSGGQAYNEQFF. The variable domain in full, with residues beyond the CDR3 obtained from the reference TRBV7-9 and TRBJ2-1 genes, is DTGVSQNPRHKITKRGQNVTFRCDPISEHNRLYWYRQTLGQGPEFLTYFQNEAQLEKSRLLSDRFSAERPKGSFSTLEIQRTEQGDSAMYLCASTRSGGQAYNEQFFGPGTRLTVL.